A selection of T cell receptor beta chains follows, all from one sample in a study of a mutant IDH1 vaccine in newly diagnosed glioma. Libraries were prepared by immunoSEQ multiplex PCR; TCRdb keeps only in-frame clonotypes and omits some of them. The sample yields 50,000 or so clones, around 80% seen once. For these TCRs, the target antigens are not known. Material: PBMCs, obtained from a glioma patient whose treatment included an IDH1 peptide vaccine. The receptors were sampled from a woman in her 50s with glioma. The conserved cysteine and the conserved F or W are not part of the CDR3 here.

cdr3_aa v_call cdr3_length
ASSQSPFTEAF TRBV5-4 11
ASSDLTGTVSSYT TRBV6-1 13
ASSLDLFGTGLS TRBV11-3 12
ASVSGGASTDTQY TRBV6-1 13
ASIQGGTGSYEQY TRBV6-1 13
ASRASGGGNEQF TRBV19 12
ARRGLAGGLETQY TRBV5-3 13
SVEDGSSYEQY TRBV29-1 11
ASAQGGTGYT TRBV12-5 10
ASSSSTDTQY TRBV5-4 10
ASSEALRGWSNQPQH TRBV6-1 15
ASWDGTGRTEAF TRBV28 12
ASRQQENTEAF TRBV2 11
ATSRLGTGAYEQY TRBV15 13
ASSFGQGANGELF TRBV13 13
ASSPGGSGANVLT TRBV18 13